This is a list of T cell receptor beta chains from one sample in a study of cytomegalovirus exposure and HLA in healthy donors. Clones were read by immunoSEQ multiplex PCR, and TCRdb kept only the in-frame ones, dropping some. The table shows over 150,000 clones, with about 90% occurring only once. The sample taken for sequencing was PBMCs. The receptors derive from a girl less than two years old in good health and CMV-seronegative. Both conserved end residues are part of each CDR3. The D gene is left open where the match is weak. The size of a clone is reported for some rows only, either as once, few or many, or as a class for expanded clones.

14	TRBD2	TRBJ2-7	TRBV5-1	NA	CASSWGLASNEQYF	TGCGCCAGCAGCTGGGGACTAGCGTCTAACGAGCAGTACTTC
14	TRBD1	TRBJ1-6	TRBV11-1	NA	CASSWGQLRSPLHF	TGTGCCAGCAGCTGGGGACAGTTGCGTTCACCCCTCCACTTT
12	NA	TRBJ1-2	TRBV6-5	NA	CATGQYNYGYTF	TGTGCCACCGGACAGTACAACTATGGCTACACCTTC
15	NA	TRBJ1-1	TRBV19	NA	CASSPQGQGRTEAFF	TGTGCCAGTAGTCCTCAAGGACAAGGGCGTACTGAAGCTTTCTTT
15	NA	TRBJ1-4	TRBV5-4	NA	CASSSRFSTNEKLFF	TGTGCCAGCAGCTCCAGGTTTTCTACTAATGAAAAACTGTTTTTT
17	NA	TRBJ2-7	TRBV21-1	NA	CASSKEFRDRRFYEQYF	TGTGCCAGCAGCAAAGAGTTTAGGGACAGAAGGTTTTACGAGCAGTACTTC
14	NA	TRBJ2-2	TRBV13	NA	CASSLGQVTGELFF	TGTGCCAGCAGCTTAGGACAGGTTACCGGGGAGCTGTTTTTT
14	TRBD1	TRBJ1-4	TRBV7-8	NA	CASSWGQGVEKLFF	TGTGCCAGCAGCTGGGGACAGGGGGTGGAAAAACTGTTTTTT
14	NA	TRBJ2-5	TRBV25-1	few	CASSEYSVQETQYF	TGTGCCAGCAGTGAATACAGCGTCCAAGAGACCCAGTACTTC
13	TRBD1	TRBJ1-4	TRBV5-4	NA	CASRKGANEKLFF	TGTGCCAGCAGAAAGGGGGCGAATGAAAAACTGTTTTTT
14	TRBD2	TRBJ2-7	TRBV4-2	NA	CASSQEGLAREQYF	TGTGCCAGCAGCCAGGAGGGACTAGCTCGCGAGCAGTACTTC
13	NA	TRBJ2-7	TRBV9	NA	CASSGGQSYEQYF	TGTGCCAGCAGCGGCGGACAGTCCTACGAGCAGTACTTC
13	TRBD1	TRBJ2-7	TRBV19	NA	CASSPRDRTEQYF	TGTGCCAGTAGTCCGCGGGACAGGACCGAGCAGTACTTC
17	TRBD1	TRBJ2-7	TRBV4-1	few	CASSQERTGTSRNEQYF	TGCGCCAGCAGCCAAGAACGGACAGGGACAAGTCGCAACGAGCAGTACTTC
16	NA	TRBJ2-6	TRBV7-9	NA	CASSLGEVAGANVLTF	TGTGCCAGCAGCTTGGGGGAGGTTGCTGGGGCCAACGTCCTGACTTTC